Below are 13 T cell receptor beta chains sequenced from a single sample in a study of shared clonotypes between healthy human individuals. The data were produced by immunoSEQ multiplex PCR, yet TCRdb's version contains in-frame clones alone and is incomplete. There are roughly 1,500,000 clones in the sample; under 99% occur only once, and roughly 0.42% lies in the top ten. The material sequenced was naive CD4+ T cells sorted from blood. Subset given: CD45RA+ positively selected. These receptors all stem from a man aged 25-45 years in good health.

The gene calls are TRBV19 and TRBJ1-5; D is ambiguous. The V gene's germline CDR1 is LNHDA and CDR2 SQIVND (reference sequence). The CDR3 sequence is 14 residues long. V shed 6 bases and J shed 0 bases, with 9 bases lying between them. In DNA form, the CDR3 reads TGTGCCAGTAGCAAACAGTATAGCAATCAGCCCCAGCATTTT. Translating gives CASSKQYSNQPQHF. Filled out from reference TRBV19 and TRBJ1-5, the complete variable domain reads DGGITQSPKYLFRKEGQNVTLSCEQNLNHDAMYWYRQDPGQGLRLIYYSQIVNDFQKGDIAEGYSVSREKKESFPLTVTSAQKNPTAFYLCASSKQYSNQPQHFGDGTRLSIL.

This clone was seen once. The chain employs TRBV6-1 and TRBJ2-1; 7 nucleotides align to TRBD2. Per germline, CDR1 MNHNS and CDR2 SASEGT. The CDR3 is 16 amino acids. With V trimmed by 4 bases and J by 0 bases, 6 bases remained unmatched. The CDR3 loop reads CASSGIGGSSYNEQFF. The CDR3 DNA follows: TGTGCCAGCAGTGGAATTGGCGGGAGCTCCTACAATGAGCAGTTCTTC.

The chain recombines TRBV4-3 with TRBJ1-1; TRBD1 aligns across 7 bases. Germline assignment: CDR1 LGHNA and CDR2 YSLEER. The CDR3 loop spans 14 amino acids. V lost 4 bases to trimming and J lost 0 bases; unmatched junction nucleotides: 2. CDR3 DNA sequence: TGCGCCAGCAGCCCGACAGGGCTGAACACTGAAGCTTTCTTT. Protein sequence: CASSPTGLNTEAFF.

Comment on this clone: The same CDR3 can be traced to other DNA sequences in this sample. The rearrangement links TRBV5-1 to TRBJ1-5; 7 bases line up with TRBD1. Germline V lookup: CDR1 SGHRS, CDR2 YFSETQ. CDR3 size: 13 residues. After removal of 3 bases from V and 4 bases from J, the junction contained 1 base not matched to a gene. CDR3 protein: CASSSTGNQPQHF. CDR3 DNA sequence: TGCGCCAGCAGCTCGACAGGGAATCAGCCCCAGCATTTT. The variable domain in full, completed from reference TRBV5-1 and TRBJ1-5, reads KAGVTQTPRYLIKTRGQQVTLSCSPISGHRSVSWYQQTPGQGLQFLFEYFSETQRNKGNFPGRFSGRQFSNSRSEMNVSTLELGDSALYLCASSSTGNQPQHFGDGTRLSIL.

V usage is TRBV7-2 and J usage is TRBJ2-4; 8 nucleotides line up with TRBD1. The CDR3 spans 12 residues. The J segment lost 9 bases and the V segment lost 3 bases, leaving 1 base of the junction unmatched. Germline lookup yields CDR1 SGHTA and CDR2 FQGNSA. In DNA, the CDR3 is TGTGCCAGCAGCTTTGACAGGGGCATTCAGTACTTC. Translation gives CASSFDRGIQYF.

The rearrangement joins TRBV28 to TRBJ1-1; D is unresolved. CDR3 length equals 14 residues. V lost 10 bases to trimming and J lost 0 bases, with 15 bases between them. CDR1 is MDHEN and CDR2 is SYDVKM in the germline V gene. CDR3 nucleotide sequence: TGTGCCATAGGCGCGGGGTTCATGAACACTGAAGCTTTCTTT. The encoded protein is CAIGAGFMNTEAFF.

J is TRBJ2-3 and V is TRBV7-9; 9 positions agree with TRBD2. The J segment lost 2 bases and the V segment lost 1 base, leaving 4 bases of the junction unmatched. Germline CDR1 and CDR2: SEHNR and FQNEAQ (reference sequence). This CDR3 region has 16 residues. The DNA of the CDR3 is TGTGCCAGCAGCTTAGGGCTAGCGGGAAACACAGATACGCAGTATTTT. Its translation: CASSLGLAGNTDTQYF. The whole variable domain, filled in from reference TRBV7-9 and TRBJ2-3, reads DTGVSQNPRHKITKRGQNVTFRCDPISEHNRLYWYRQTLGQGPEFLTYFQNEAQLEKSRLLSDRFSAERPKGSFSTLEIQRTEQGDSAMYLCASSLGLAGNTDTQYFGPGTRLTVL.

V is TRBV5-4 and J is TRBJ2-5; TRBD2 matches 8 bases. V was pared by 0 bases and J by 3 bases, with 4 bases of the junction left unmatched. Germline V CDR1 and CDR2: SGHNT, YYREEE (reference sequence). The CDR3 loop spans 15 amino acids. The CDR3 protein is CASSLGAGGEETQYF. The CDR3 nucleotides are TGTGCCAGCAGCTTGGGGGCGGGAGGAGAAGAGACCCAGTACTTC. The full variable domain, in which reference TRBV5-4 and TRBJ2-5 provide the parts outside the CDR3, is ETGVTQSPTHLIKTRGQQVTLRCSSQSGHNTVSWYQQALGQGPQFIFQYYREEENGRGNFPPRFSGLQFPNYSSELNVNALELDDSALYLCASSLGAGGEETQYFGPGTRLLVL.

This sequence joins TRBV5-4 and TRBJ2-1, with D unclear. CDR3 length: 13 amino acids. Trimming took 5 bases from V and 0 from J, leaving 6 bases between them. Germline CDR1 is SGHNT and CDR2 is YYREEE (reference sequence). CDR3 DNA sequence: TGTGCCAGCAGTCGAAGCTCCTACAATGAGCAGTTCTTC. Amino acids: CASSRSSYNEQFF. The full variable domain, completed using reference TRBV5-4 and TRBJ2-1, is ETGVTQSPTHLIKTRGQQVTLRCSSQSGHNTVSWYQQALGQGPQFIFQYYREEENGRGNFPPRFSGLQFPNYSSELNVNALELDDSALYLCASSRSSYNEQFFGPGTRLTVL.

V gene TRBV2 combines with J gene TRBJ1-2; TRBD1 matches 7 bases. The CDR3 has 14 residues. Germline assignment: CDR1 SNHLY and CDR2 FYNNEI. V lost 8 bases and J lost 8; bases outside the gene matches: 14. In DNA form, the CDR3 reads TGTGCCAGCGACGACCCGCGACAGGGACAAGGCTACACCTTC. It is translated as CASDDPRQGQGYTF.

The chain recombines TRBV25-1 with TRBJ2-2; D assignment may be TRBD1 or TRBD2 (5 bases each). The CDR3 is 13 residues long. Germline V lookup: CDR1 MGHDK, CDR2 SYGVNS. V lost 3 bases and J lost 5, with 7 bases in between. The CDR3, as DNA: TGTGCCAGCAGTGAGTGGGGGACCGGGGAGCTGTTTTTT. It encodes CASSEWGTGELFF.

This sequence joins TRBV21-1 and TRBJ1-2. TRBV21-1 is reported as a pseudogene. This CDR3 is 14 amino acids long. CDR3 protein: CASSAGRPRDGYTF. CDR3 coding DNA: TGTGCCAGCAGCGCCGGACGGCCGAGGGATGGCTACACCTTC.

Written as DNA, the CDR3 is TGTGCCATCGGCACTGAAGCTTTCTTT. Its translation: CAIGTEAFF. V gene TRBV28 combines with J gene TRBJ1-1, with D unresolved. The CDR3 runs 9 residues. The V and J ends lost 10 bases and 4 bases respectively, with 4 bases between them. Germline CDR1 is MDHEN and CDR2 is SYDVKM.